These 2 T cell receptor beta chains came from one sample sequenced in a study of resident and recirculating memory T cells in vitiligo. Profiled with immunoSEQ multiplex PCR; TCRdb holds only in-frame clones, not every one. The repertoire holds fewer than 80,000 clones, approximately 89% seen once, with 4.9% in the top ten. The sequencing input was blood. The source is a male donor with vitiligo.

CDR3 in amino acids: CAISEVGGEGEKLFF. CDR3 in DNA: TGTGCCATCAGTGAAGTGGGCGGGGAAGGGGAAAAACTGTTTTTT. The genes are TRBV10-3 and TRBJ1-4; D gene uncertain. V lost 3 bases to trimming and J lost 8 bases, with 16 bases between them. CDR1 ENHRY and CDR2 SYGVKD come from the germline V gene. This CDR3 comprises 15 residues.

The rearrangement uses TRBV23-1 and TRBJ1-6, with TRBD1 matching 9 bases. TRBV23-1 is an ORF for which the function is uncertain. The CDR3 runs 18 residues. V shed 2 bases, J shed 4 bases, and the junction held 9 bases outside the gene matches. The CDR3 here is CASSQRRTGASYNSPLHF. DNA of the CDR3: TGCGCCAGCAGTCAACGCAGGACAGGGGCCTCTTATAATTCACCCCTCCACTTT.